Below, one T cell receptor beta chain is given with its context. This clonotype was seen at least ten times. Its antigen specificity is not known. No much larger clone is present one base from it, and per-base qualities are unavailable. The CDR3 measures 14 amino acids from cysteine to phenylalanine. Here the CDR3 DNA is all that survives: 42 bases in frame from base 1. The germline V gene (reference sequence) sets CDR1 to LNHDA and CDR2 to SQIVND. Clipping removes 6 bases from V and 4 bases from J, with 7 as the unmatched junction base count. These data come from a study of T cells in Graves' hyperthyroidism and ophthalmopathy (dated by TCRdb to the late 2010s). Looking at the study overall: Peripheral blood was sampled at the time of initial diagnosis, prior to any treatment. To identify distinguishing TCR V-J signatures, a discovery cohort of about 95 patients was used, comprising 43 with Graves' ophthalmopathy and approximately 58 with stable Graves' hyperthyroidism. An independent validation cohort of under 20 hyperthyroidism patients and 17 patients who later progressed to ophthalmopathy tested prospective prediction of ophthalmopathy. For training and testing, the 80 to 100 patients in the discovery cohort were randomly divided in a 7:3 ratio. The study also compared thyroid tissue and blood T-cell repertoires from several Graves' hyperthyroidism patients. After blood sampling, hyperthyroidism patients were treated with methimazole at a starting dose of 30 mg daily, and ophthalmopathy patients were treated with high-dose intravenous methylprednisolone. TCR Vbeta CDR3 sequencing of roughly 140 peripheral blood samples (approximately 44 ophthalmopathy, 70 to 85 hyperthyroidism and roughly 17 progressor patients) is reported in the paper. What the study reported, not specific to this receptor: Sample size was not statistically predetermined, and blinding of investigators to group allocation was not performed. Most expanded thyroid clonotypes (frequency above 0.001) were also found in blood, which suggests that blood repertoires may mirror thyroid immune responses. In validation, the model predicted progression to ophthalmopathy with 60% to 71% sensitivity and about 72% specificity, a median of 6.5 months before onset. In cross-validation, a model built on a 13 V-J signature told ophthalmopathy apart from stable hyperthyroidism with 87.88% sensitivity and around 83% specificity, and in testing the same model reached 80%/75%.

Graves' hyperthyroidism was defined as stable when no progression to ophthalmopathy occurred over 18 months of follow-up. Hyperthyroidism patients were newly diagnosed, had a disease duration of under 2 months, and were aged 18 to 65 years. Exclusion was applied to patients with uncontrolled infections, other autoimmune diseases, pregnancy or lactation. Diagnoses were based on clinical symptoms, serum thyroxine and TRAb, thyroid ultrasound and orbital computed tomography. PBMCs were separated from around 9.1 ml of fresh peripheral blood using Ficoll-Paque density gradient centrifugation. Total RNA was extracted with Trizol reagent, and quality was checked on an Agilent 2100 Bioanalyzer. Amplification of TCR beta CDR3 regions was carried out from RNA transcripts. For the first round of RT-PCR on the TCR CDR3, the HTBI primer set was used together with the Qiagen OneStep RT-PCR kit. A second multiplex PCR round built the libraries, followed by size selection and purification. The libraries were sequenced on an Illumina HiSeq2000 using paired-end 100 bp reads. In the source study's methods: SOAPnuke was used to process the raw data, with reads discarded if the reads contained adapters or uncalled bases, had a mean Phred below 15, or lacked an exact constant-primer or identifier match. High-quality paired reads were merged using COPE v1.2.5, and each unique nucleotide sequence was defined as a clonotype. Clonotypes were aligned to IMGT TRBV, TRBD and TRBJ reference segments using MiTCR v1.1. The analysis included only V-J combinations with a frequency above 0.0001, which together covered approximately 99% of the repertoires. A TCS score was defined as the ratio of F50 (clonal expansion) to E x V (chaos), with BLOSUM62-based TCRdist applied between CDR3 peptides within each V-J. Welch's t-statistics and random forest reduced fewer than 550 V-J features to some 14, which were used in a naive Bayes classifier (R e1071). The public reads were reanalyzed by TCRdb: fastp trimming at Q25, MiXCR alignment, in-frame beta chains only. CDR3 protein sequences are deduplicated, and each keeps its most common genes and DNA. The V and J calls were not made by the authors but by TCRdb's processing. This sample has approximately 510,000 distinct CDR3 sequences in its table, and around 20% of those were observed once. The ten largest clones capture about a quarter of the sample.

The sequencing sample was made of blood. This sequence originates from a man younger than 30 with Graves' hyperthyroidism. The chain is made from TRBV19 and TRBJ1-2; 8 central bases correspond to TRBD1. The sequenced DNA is TGTGCCAGTAGCCGGAGGACAGGGAGCTATGGCTACACCTTC. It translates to CASSRRTGSYGYTF.